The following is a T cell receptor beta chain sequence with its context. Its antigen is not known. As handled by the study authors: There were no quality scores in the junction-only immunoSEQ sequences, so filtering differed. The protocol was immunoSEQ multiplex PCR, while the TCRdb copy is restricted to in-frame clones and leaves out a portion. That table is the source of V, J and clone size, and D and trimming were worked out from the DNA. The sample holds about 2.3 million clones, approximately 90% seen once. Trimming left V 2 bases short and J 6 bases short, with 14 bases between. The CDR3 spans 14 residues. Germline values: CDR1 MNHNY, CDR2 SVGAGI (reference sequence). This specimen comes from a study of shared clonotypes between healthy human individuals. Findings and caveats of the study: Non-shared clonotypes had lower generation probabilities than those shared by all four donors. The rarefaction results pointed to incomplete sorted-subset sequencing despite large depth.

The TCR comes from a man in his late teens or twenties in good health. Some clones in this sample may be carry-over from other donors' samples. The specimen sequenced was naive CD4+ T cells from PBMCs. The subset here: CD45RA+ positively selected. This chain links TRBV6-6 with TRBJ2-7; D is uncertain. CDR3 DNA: TGTGCCAGCAGTTACCTCAGAGAGGATGGCGAGCAGTACTTC. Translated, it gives CASSYLREDGEQYF.